This T cell receptor beta chain was recovered during a study of OX40 agonist ivuxolimab in advanced cancers. Libraries were prepared by immunoSEQ multiplex PCR; TCRdb keeps only in-frame clonotypes and omits some of them. This sample has about 97,000 clones, with less than 90% found just once. The V gene lost 6 bases and the J gene lost 6 bases, with 12 bases spanning the gap. The CDR3 loop spans 13 amino acids. Germline V lookup: CDR1 MNHEY, CDR2 SMNVEV (reference sequence). The clonotype was recovered from an adult with an advanced solid tumor such as melanoma, head and neck, liver or kidney cancer. The rearrangement links TRBV27 to TRBJ2-1; a possible D gene is TRBD1 (5 bases). The sample was CD4+ or CD8+ T cells sorted from blood, taken in a trial of the OX40 agonist ivuxolimab. The CDR3 loop reads CASSWTFGNEQFF. CDR3 bases: TGTGCCAGCAGCTGGACATTCGGCAATGAGCAGTTCTTC.